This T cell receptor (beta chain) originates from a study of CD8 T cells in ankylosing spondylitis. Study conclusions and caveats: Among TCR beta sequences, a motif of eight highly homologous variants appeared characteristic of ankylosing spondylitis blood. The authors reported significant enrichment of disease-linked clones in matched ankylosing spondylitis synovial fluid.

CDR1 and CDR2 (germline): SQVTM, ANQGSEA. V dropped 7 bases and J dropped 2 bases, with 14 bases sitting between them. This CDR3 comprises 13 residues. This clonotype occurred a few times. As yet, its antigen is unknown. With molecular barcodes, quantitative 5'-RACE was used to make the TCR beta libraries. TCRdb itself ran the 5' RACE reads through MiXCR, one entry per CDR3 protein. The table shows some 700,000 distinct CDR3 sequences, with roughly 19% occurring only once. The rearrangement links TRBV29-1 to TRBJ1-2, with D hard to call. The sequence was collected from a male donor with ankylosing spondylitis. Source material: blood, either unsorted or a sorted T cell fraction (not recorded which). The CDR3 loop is CSAPGMGNYGYTF. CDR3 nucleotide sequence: TGCAGCGCCCCGGGTATGGGGAACTATGGCTACACCTTC.